The clone carrying this TCR beta chain showed up many times. Antigen unknown. This sample is part of a study of CD8+CD57+ T cells in acquired aplastic anemia. Genomic DNA, the template, was used for profiling of the TCR beta VDJ and CDR3. TCRdb analysed the reads with MiXCR anew, one entry per CDR3 protein. The table records around 430,000 distinct CDR3 sequences, around 30% of them present only once. An expansion of CD8+CD57+ cells by flow cytometry had been shown in patients chosen for sequencing. Blood sampling was performed on the patients, and none of them had received therapy by then. Germline CDR1 and CDR2: DFQATT and SNEGSKA (reference sequence). V shed 2 bases and J 2 bases; nucleotides not matched to a gene: 4. The CDR3 is 15 amino acids. Findings and caveats of the study: Researchers reported that CD8+ Simpson's diversity was not significantly different in patients versus controls. Around 30 sequences, all CD8+ CDR3, were shared between patients and controls.

Sequences were obtained from sorted CD4+, CD8+, or CD8+CD57+ T cells (not recorded which) from PBMCs. The TCR originated in a human donor with aplastic anemia. The chain joins TRBV20-1 to TRBJ2-7; TRBD2 aligns across 12 bases. CDR3 in amino acids: CSARSLAGGPYEQYF. Written as DNA, the CDR3 is TGCAGTGCTAGATCGCTAGCGGGAGGGCCCTACGAGCAGTACTTC.